This TCR beta chain was sequenced for a study of vaccination and CD4 T cells after COVID-19. This clonotype is classed as large (0.1 to 1%). The antigen is undetermined. Cultured CD4+ T-cell DNA underwent Oncomine TCR Beta short-read sequencing. TCRdb ran MiXCR on the PCR reads and lists one entry per CDR3 protein. This sample has around 6,400 distinct CDR3 sequences; 40% to 50% occur once, and the top ten carry roughly 23%. Per germline, CDR1 MNHNS and CDR2 SASEGT. This CDR3 comprises 16 residues. V was pared by 5 bases and J by 1 base, with 7 bases of the junction left unmatched. Specified treatment: roughly ten-day PBMC culture with coronavirus spike peptide pools or control peptides (ViraFEST assay).

The clonotype originates from a human donor who had recovered from COVID-19. This chain connects TRBV6-1 to TRBJ2-4, with 8 bases fitting TRBD1. The specimen sequenced was CD4+ T cells from blood, cultured in vitro. The CDR3 is CASSRQGSGAKNIQYF. CDR3 sequence (DNA): TGTGCCAGCAGTCGACAGGGGAGTGGGGCCAAAAACATTCAGTACTTC.